The present T cell receptor beta chain was sequenced within a study of blood T cell repertoires in COVID-19. The germline V and J ends were trimmed by 0 bases and 8 bases, with 11 bases remaining between them. Germline CDR1 is SGDLS and CDR2 is YYNGEE. The CDR3 is 14 residues long. Per the study methods: Amplification from reference gene primers served as the basis for estimated nucleated cell counts. Sequenced by immunoSEQ multiplex PCR; TCRdb stores in-frame clones only, minus some. D and trimming come from the DNA, and the V and J calls and clone size come from that table. The repertoire holds more than 150,000 clones, with about 80% as singletons.

Sequenced sample: peripheral blood. The TCR sequence derives from a man between 60 and 75 years old with acute or convalescent COVID-19. V is TRBV9 and J is TRBJ1-4; no definite D call. CDR3 sequence (DNA): TGTGCCAGCAGCGTAGGGGCAGCGGGGGAAAAACTGTTTTTT. Residues: CASSVGAAGEKLFF.